This TCR beta chain was recorded in a study of OX40 agonist ivuxolimab in advanced cancers. Study-level findings and limits: Patients with a partial response at 0.1-3.0 mg/kg had among the lowest clonal expansion. Normalized T-cell clonal expansion was also low in a subset of nonresponders.

This CDR3 region has 15 residues. Germline CDR1 is MGHRA and CDR2 is YSYEKL. V was trimmed by 3 bases and J by 5 bases, leaving 17 bases between them. Some clones are missing from TCRdb's copy, which holds only in-frame ones; the method was immunoSEQ multiplex PCR. The table lists tens of thousands of clones, around 90% of them singletons. Of note for this clone: No antigen is known for it.

The receptor was isolated from an adult with an advanced solid tumor such as melanoma, head and neck, liver or kidney cancer. Here the sequenced sample was CD4+ or CD8+ T cells sorted from blood, taken in a trial of the OX40 agonist ivuxolimab. The V and J genes are TRBV4-1 and TRBJ2-7; D is ambiguous. DNA of the CDR3: TGCGCCAGCAGCCATAACCGGGCCCCGGAAAACGAGCAGTACTTC. This codes for CASSHNRAPENEQYF.